This T cell receptor (beta chain) was documented in a study of response to subunit inactivated influenza vaccine. This CDR3 comprises 10 residues. V lost 6 bases and J 2 bases, leaving 2 bases between the germline ends. CDR1 is MNHEY and CDR2 is SVGEGT in the germline V gene. This clonotype was counted a few times. TCRdb fed the RT-PCR reads into MiXCR, producing one record per CDR3 protein. This table has more than 450,000 distinct CDR3 sequences, about 11% appearing once. The sample also formed part of further work on T cells expressing NK-cell markers. From that study: The authors made TCR beta cDNA libraries by 5'RACE template switching. This switching added a universal primer site and UMIs. Repertoire data for TCR beta were derived from sorted T cells (CD3+CD56+NKG2C+, CD3+CD56+NKG2C- and CD3+CD56-NKG2C+). Topping the CD3+CD56-NKG2C+ fraction as well were these clonotypes, in a few donors. It is unclear if expanded NKG2C-expressing clones target HCMV antigens.

This specimen consisted of PBMCs from blood, obtained on the day of vaccination. The receptor was isolated from a man in his fifties or sixties who received an inactivated influenza vaccine. The chain is built from TRBV6-2 or TRBV6-3 and TRBJ2-7; D call uncertain. CDR3 residues: CASRTYEQYF. The CDR3 region has the DNA TGTGCCAGCAGGACCTACGAGCAGTACTTC.